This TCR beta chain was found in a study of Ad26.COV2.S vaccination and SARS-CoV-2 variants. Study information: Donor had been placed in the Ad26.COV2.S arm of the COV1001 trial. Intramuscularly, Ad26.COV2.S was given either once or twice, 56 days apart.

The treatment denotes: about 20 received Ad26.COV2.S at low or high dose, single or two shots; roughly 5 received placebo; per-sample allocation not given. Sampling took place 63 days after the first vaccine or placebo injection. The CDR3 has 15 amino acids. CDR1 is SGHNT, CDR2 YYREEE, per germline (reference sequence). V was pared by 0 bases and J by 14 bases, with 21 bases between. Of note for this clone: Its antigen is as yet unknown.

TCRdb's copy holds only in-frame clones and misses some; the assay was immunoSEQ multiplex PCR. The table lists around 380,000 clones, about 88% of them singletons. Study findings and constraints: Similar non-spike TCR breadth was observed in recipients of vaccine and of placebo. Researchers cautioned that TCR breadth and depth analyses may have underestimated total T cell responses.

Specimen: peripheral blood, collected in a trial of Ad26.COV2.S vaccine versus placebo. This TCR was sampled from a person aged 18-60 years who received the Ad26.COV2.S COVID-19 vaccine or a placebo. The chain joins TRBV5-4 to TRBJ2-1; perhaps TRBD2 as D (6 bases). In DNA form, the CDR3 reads TGTGCCAGCAGCTTGGCCGGGACCGGGCGAGGAGGGAAGTTCTTC. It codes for CASSLAGTGRGGKFF.